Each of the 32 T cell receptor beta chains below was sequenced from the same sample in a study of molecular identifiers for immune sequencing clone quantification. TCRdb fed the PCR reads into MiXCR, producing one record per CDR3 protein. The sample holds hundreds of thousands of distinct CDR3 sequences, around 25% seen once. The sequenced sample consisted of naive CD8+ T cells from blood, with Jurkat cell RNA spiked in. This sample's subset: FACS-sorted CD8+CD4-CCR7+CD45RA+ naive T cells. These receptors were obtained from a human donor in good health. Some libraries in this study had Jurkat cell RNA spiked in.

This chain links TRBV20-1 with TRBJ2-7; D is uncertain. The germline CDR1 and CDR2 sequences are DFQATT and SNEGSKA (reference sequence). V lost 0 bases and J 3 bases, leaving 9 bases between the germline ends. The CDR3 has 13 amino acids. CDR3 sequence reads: CSAREGSDYEQYF. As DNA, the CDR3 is TGCAGTGCTAGAGAAGGGTCCGACTACGAGCAGTACTTC.

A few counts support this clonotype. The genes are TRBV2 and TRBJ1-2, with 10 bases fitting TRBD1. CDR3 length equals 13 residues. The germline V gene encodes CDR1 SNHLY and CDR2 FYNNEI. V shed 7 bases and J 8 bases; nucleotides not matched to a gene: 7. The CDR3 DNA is TGTGCCAGCATAGGACAGGGGGACCCAGGCTACACCTTC. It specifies CASIGQGDPGYTF. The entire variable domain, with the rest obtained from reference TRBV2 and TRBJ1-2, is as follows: EPEVTQTPSHQVTQMGQEVILRCVPISNHLYFYWYRQILGQKVEFLVSFYNNEISEKSEIFDDQFSVERPDGSNFTLKIRSTKLEDSAMYFCASIGQGDPGYTFGSGTRLTVV.

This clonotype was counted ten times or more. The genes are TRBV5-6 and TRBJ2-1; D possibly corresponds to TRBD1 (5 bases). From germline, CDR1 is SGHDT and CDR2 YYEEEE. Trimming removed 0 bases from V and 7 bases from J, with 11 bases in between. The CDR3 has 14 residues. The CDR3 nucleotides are TGTGCCAGCAGCTTGGGGACACCTGGGAATGAGCAGTTCTTC. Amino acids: CASSLGTPGNEQFF. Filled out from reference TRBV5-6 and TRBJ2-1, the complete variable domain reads DAGVTQSPTHLIKTRGQQVTLRCSPKSGHDTVSWYQQALGQGPQFIFQYYEEEERQRGNFPDRFSGHQFPNYSSELNVNALLLGDSALYLCASSLGTPGNEQFFGPGTRLTVL.

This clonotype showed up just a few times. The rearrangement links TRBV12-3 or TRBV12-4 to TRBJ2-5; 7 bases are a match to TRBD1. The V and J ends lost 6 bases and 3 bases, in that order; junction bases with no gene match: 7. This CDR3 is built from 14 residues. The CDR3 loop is CASSPGTDKETQYF. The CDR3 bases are TGTGCCAGCAGCCCCGGGACAGACAAAGAGACCCAGTACTTC.

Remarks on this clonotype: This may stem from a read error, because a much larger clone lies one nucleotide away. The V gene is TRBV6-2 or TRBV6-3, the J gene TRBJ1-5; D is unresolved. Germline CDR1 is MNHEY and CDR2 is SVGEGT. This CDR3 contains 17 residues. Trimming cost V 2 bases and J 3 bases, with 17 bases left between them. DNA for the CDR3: TGTGCCAGCAGTTACATGAGCGGTAAGGGATACAATCAGCCCCAGCATTTT. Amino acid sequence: CASSYMSGKGYNQPQHF.

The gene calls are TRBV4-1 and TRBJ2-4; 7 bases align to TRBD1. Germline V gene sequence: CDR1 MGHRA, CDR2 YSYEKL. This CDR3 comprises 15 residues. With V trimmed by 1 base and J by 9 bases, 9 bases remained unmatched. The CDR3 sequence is CASSQGETGFSIQYF. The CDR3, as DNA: TGCGCCAGCAGCCAAGGGGAGACAGGGTTTAGCATTCAGTACTTC.

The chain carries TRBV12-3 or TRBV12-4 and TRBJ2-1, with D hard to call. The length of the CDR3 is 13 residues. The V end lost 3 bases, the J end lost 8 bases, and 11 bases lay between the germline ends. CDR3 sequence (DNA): TGTGCCAGCAGTTTCTACCAGGACGATGAGCAGTTCTTC. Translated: CASSFYQDDEQFF.

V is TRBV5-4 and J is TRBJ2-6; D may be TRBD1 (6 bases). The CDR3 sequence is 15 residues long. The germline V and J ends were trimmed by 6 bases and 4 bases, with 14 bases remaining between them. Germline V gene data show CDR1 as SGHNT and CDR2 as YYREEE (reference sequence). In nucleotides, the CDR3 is TGTGCCAGCACTTATACAGGGACCGGGGCCAACGTCCTGACTTTC. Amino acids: CASTYTGTGANVLTF.

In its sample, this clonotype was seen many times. In DNA, the CDR3 is TGTGCCAGCAGCTCACAACTAGCGGGGGCCTACGAGCAGTACTTC. Translated, it gives CASSSQLAGAYEQYF. The V gene is TRBV7-2, the J gene TRBJ2-7; TRBD2 matches at 11 bases. Trimming at V came to 4 bases and at J to 2 bases, leaving 4 bases not matched to a gene. The germline CDR1 and CDR2 sequences are SGHTA and FQGNSA. The CDR3 consists of 15 residues.

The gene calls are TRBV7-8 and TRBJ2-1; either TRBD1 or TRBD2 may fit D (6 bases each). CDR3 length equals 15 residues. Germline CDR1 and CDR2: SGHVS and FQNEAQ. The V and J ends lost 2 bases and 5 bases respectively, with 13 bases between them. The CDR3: CASSLIGGPNNEQFF. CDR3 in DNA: TGTGCCAGCAGCTTAATAGGGGGGCCCAACAATGAGCAGTTCTTC.

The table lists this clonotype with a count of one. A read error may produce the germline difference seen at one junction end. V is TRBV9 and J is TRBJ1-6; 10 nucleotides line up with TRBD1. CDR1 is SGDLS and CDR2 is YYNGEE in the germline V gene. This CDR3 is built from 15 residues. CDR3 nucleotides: TGTACCAGCAGCGTTAGGACAGGGGGGAATTCACCCCTCCACTTT. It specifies CTSSVRTGGNSPLHF.

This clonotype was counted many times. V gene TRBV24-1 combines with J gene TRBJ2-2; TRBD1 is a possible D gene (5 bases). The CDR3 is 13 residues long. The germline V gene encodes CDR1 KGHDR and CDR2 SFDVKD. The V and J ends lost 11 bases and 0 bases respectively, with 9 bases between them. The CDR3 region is CASADTNTGELFF. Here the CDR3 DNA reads TGTGCCAGCGCGGACACGAACACCGGGGAGCTGTTTTTT.

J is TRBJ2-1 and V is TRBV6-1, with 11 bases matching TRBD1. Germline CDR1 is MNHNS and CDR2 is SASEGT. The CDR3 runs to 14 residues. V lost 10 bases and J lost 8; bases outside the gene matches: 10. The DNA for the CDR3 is TGTGCCACCGCCCTTTGGACAGGGGGCGATGAGCAGTTCTTC. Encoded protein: CATALWTGGDEQFF.

The CDR3 sequence is CASSQDLAGSPLGYGYTF. The CDR3 DNA reads TGTGCCAGCAGCCAAGATTTGGCAGGGTCCCCTCTAGGCTATGGCTACACCTTC. The chain has TRBV14 and TRBJ1-2; a weak D match, TRBD1 (5 bases). V was trimmed by 0 bases and J by 4 bases, leaving 21 bases between them. This CDR3 region has 18 residues. The germline CDR1 and CDR2 sequences are SGHDN and FVKESK.

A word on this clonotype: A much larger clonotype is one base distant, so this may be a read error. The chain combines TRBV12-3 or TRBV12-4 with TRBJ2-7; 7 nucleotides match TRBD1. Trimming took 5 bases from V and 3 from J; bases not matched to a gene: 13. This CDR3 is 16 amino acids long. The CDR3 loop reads CASSPEGAGEYYEQYF. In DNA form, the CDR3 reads TGTGCCAGCAGTCCCGAGGGGGCAGGGGAGTACTACGAGCAGTACTTC.

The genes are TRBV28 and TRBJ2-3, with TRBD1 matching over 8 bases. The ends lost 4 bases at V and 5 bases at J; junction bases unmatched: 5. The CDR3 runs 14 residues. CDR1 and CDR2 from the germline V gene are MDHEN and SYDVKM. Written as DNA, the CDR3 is TGTGCCAGCAGTTCCGGACAGGGCGGAGATACGCAGTATTTT. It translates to CASSSGQGGDTQYF.

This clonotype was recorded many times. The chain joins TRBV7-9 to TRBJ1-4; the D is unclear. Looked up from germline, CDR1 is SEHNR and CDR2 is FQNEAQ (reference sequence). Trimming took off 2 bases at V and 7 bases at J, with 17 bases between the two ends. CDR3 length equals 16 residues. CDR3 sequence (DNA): TGTGCCAGCAGCTTATCATTATTGGGCGGTGGTGAAAAACTGTTTTTT. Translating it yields CASSLSLLGGGEKLFF.

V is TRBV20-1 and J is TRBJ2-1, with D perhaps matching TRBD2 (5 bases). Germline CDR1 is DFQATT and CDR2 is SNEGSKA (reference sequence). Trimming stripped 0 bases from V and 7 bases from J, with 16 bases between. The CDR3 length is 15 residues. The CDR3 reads CSARDPAGVLNEQFF. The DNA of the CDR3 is TGCAGTGCTAGAGATCCAGCCGGGGTATTAAATGAGCAGTTCTTC.

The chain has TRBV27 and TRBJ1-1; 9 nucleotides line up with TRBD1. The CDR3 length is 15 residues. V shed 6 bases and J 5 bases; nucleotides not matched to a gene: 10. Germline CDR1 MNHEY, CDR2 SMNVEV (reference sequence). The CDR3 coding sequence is TGTGCCAGCAGCTTCGGGACAGGGTCGTGGACTGAAGCTTTCTTT. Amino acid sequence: CASSFGTGSWTEAFF.

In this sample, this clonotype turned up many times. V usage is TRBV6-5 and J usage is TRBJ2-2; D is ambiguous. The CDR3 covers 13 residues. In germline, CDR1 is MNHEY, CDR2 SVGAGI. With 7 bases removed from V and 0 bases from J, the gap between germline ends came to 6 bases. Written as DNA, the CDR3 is TGTGCCAGCAAGTGGGCGAACACCGGGGAGCTGTTTTTT. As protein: CASKWANTGELFF.

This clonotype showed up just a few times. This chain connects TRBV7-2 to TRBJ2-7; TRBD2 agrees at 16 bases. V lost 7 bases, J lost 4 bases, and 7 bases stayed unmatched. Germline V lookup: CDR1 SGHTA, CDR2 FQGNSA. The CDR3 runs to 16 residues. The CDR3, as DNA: TGTGCCAGCACCCCAGGGACTAGCGGGAGGGAGTACGAGCAGTACTTC. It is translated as CASTPGTSGREYEQYF.

CDR3 in amino acids: CASSTPSSTQETQYF. CDR3 in DNA: TGTGCCAGCAGTACCCCGTCCTCGACCCAAGAGACCCAGTACTTC. V usage is TRBV12-3 or TRBV12-4 and J usage is TRBJ2-5, with D hard to call. The CDR3 extends over 15 amino acids. Trimming stripped 5 bases from V and 1 base from J, with 14 bases between.

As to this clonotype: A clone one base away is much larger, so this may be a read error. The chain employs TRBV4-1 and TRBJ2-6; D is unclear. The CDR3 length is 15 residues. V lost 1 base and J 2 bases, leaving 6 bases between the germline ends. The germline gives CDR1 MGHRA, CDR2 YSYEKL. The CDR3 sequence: CASSQVSPGANVLTF. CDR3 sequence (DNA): TGCGCCAGCAGCCAAGTTAGCCCTGGGGCCAACGTCCTGACTTTC.

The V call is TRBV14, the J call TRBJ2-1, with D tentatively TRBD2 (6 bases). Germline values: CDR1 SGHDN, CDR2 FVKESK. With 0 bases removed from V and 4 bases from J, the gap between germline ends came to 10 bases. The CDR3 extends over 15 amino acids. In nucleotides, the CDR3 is TGTGCCAGCAGCCAAGATCTAGCGAGATACAATGAGCAGTTCTTC. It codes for CASSQDLARYNEQFF.

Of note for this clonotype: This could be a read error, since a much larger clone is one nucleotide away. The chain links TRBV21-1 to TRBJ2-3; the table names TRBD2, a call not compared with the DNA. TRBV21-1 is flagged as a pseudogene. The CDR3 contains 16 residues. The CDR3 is CASSKSGPNLTDTRYF. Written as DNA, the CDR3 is TGTGCCAGCAGCAAATCGGGGCCGAATCTCACAGATACGCGGTATTTT.

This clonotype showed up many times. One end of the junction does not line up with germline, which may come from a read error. CDR3: CASSSLTSGRTDTQYF. For the CDR3, the DNA is TGTGCCAGCAGCTCCCTGACTAGCGGGAGGACAGATACGCAGTATTTT. The genes are TRBV5-1 and TRBJ2-3; TRBD2 matches at 13 bases. CDR1 is SGHRS and CDR2 is YFSETQ in the germline V gene. The CDR3 sequence is 16 residues long.

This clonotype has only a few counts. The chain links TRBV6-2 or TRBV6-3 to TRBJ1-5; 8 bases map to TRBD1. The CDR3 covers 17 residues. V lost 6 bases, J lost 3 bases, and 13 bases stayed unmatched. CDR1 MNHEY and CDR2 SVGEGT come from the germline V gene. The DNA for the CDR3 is TGTGCCAGCAGCCGTCCGACAGGGGTACGTCTCAATCAGCCCCAGCATTTT. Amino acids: CASSRPTGVRLNQPQHF.

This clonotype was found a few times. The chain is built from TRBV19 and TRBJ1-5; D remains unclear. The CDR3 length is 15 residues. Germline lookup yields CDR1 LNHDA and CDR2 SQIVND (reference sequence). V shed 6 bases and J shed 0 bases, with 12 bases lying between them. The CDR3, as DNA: TGTGCCAGTAGCCCGACGCATTATAGCAATCAGCCCCAGCATTTT. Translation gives CASSPTHYSNQPQHF. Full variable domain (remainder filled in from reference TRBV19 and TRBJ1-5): DGGITQSPKYLFRKEGQNVTLSCEQNLNHDAMYWYRQDPGQGLRLIYYSQIVNDFQKGDIAEGYSVSREKKESFPLTVTSAQKNPTAFYLCASSPTHYSNQPQHFGDGTRLSIL.

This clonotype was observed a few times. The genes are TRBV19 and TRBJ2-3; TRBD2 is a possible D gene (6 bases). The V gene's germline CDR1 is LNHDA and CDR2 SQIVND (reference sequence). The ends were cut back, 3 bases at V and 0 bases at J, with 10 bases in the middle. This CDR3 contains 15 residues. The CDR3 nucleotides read TGTGCCAGTAGTATTTGGGGGACTAGCACAGATACGCAGTATTTT. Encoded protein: CASSIWGTSTDTQYF.

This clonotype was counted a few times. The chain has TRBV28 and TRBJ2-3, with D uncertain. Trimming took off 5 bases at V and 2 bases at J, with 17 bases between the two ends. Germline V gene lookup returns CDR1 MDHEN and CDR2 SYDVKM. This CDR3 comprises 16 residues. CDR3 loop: CASSPLLGSNTDTQYF. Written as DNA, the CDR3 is TGTGCCAGCAGTCCCCTCTTAGGGTCAAACACAGATACGCAGTATTTT.

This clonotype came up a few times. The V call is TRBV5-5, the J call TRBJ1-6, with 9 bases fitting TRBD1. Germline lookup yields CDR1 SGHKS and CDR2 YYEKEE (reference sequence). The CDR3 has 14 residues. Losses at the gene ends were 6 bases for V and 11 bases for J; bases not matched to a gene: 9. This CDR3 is CASTETGGFTPLHF. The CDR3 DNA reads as TGTGCCAGCACTGAAACAGGGGGCTTTACACCCCTCCACTTT.

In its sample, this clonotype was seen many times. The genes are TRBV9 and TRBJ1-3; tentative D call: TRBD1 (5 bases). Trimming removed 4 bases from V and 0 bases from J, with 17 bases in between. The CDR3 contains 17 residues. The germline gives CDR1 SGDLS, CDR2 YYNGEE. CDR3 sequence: CASSTYPPTASGNTIYF. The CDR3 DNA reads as TGTGCCAGCAGCACCTACCCCCCGACAGCCTCTGGAAACACCATATATTTT.